The 28 T cell receptor beta chains below were found in one sample sequenced in a study of CD8+CD57+ T cells in acquired aplastic anemia. Genomic DNA constituted the template upon which TCR beta VDJ and CDR3 profiling was performed. TCRdb reprocessed the reads with MiXCR, giving one entry per CDR3 protein. The sample has 200,000 to 250,000 distinct CDR3 sequences; roughly 35% are singletons. Material: sorted CD4+, CD8+, or CD8+CD57+ T cells (not recorded which) from PBMCs. The receptor set was obtained from a human donor in good health, serving as a control.

The rearrangement uses TRBV10-3 and TRBJ2-1; possible D gene TRBD2, 5 bases. This CDR3 region has 13 residues. From germline, CDR1 is ENHRY and CDR2 SYGVKD. Trimming removed 7 bases from V and 7 bases from J, with 14 bases in between. CDR3 loop: CAINGEPGNEQFF. The CDR3 nucleotides read TGTGCCATCAACGGAGAACCGGGGAATGAGCAGTTCTTC.

The chain combines TRBV25-1 with TRBJ1-2, with 11 bases that match TRBD1. With 4 bases clipped from V and 2 bases from J, the junction kept 9 bases outside the gene matches. Per germline, CDR1 MGHDK and CDR2 SYGVNS. The length of the CDR3 is 17 residues. CDR3 protein: CASSARDRGTVNYGYTF. The CDR3 nucleotides are TGTGCCAGCAGTGCTAGGGACAGGGGGACCGTAAACTATGGCTACACCTTC.

The CDR3: CAWSLFKLAGVVYEQYF. CDR3 coding DNA: TGTGCCTGGAGTTTATTTAAACTAGCGGGAGTCGTCTACGAGCAGTACTTC. This rearrangement joins TRBV30 to TRBJ2-7; TRBD2 agrees at 11 bases. The germline gives CDR1 GTSNPN, CDR2 SVGIG (reference sequence). Trimming took 2 bases from V and 3 from J; bases not matched to a gene: 12. The CDR3 is 17 residues long.

The chain has TRBV7-6 and TRBJ2-1, with D hard to call. The V end was cut by 5 bases, the J end by 2 bases, with 10 bases between. The CDR3 spans 14 residues. CDR1 and CDR2 (germline): SGHVS, FNYEAQ. In DNA, the CDR3 is TGTGCCAGCAGCGGCCCAAGCCCCTACAATGAGCAGTTCTTC. Translated: CASSGPSPYNEQFF.

The chain recombines TRBV29-1 with TRBJ2-5; TRBD2 matches 10 bases. This CDR3 spans 15 amino acids. Germline V lookup: CDR1 SQVTM, CDR2 ANQGSEA. The CDR3 region has the DNA TGCAGTGCTAATAGAGGGACTAGCGCTAGAGAGACCCAGTACTTC. It codes for CSANRGTSARETQYF.

The chain carries TRBV5-1 and TRBJ2-3, with D possibly being TRBD1 or TRBD2 (5 bases each). V dropped 1 base and J dropped 6 bases, with 15 bases sitting between them. The length of the CDR3 is 15 residues. Germline CDR1 and CDR2: SGHRS and YFSETQ. The CDR3 bases are TGCGCCAGCAGCTTGCCTAGTGGGGGTGGCGATACGCAGTATTTT. Translation: CASSLPSGGGDTQYF.

Many counts were recorded for this clonotype. CDR3 in DNA: TGTGCCAGCAGCCAAACAGGGGCCCTTGAGACCCAGTACTTC. Its protein product is CASSQTGALETQYF. The chain links TRBV7-9 to TRBJ2-5; 7 bases are a match to TRBD1. V gave up 5 bases and J gave up 5 bases; unmatched junction bases: 8. CDR3 length: 14 amino acids. CDR1 is SEHNR and CDR2 is FQNEAQ in the germline V gene (reference sequence).

This chain links TRBV20-1 with TRBJ2-4, with 7 nucleotides matching TRBD1. Germline loops: CDR1 DFQATT, CDR2 SNEGSKA (reference sequence). Losses at the gene ends were 3 bases for V and 3 bases for J; bases not matched to a gene: 14. The CDR3 has 17 residues. CDR3 residues: CSASTRPNRDSKNIQYF. The CDR3 DNA is TGCAGTGCTAGTACTAGGCCAAACCGGGACAGCAAAAACATTCAGTACTTC.

In the case of this clonotype: One end of the junction fails to match germline, which may point to a read error. This chain joins TRBV2 and TRBJ1-5; 7 bases fit TRBD1. The CDR3 extends over 15 amino acids. Germline lookup yields CDR1 SNHLY and CDR2 FYNNEI. The CDR3 region is CAGSENRGLNQPQHF. CDR3 bases: TGTGCCGGCAGTGAGAACAGGGGACTCAATCAGCCCCAGCATTTT.

This clonotype was seen only a few times. The CDR3 DNA reads as TGTGCCAGTAGTATACGCAGGGTTGAGGGCTACACCTTC. It translates to CASSIRRVEGYTF. The chain links TRBV19 to TRBJ1-2; TRBD1 is a possible D gene (5 bases). Germline V lookup: CDR1 LNHDA, CDR2 SQIVND (reference sequence). Deletions cut 2 bases from V and 8 bases from J, with 12 bases between. CDR3 length equals 13 residues.

This clonotype was seen a few times. This chain connects TRBV5-6 to TRBJ2-5; TRBD2 is a possible D gene (5 bases). The CDR3 covers 15 residues. Deletions cut 0 bases from V and 4 bases from J, with 13 bases between. Germline V gene lookup returns CDR1 SGHDT and CDR2 YYEEEE. The CDR3 is CASSLASGYVETQYF. CDR3 sequence (DNA): TGTGCCAGCAGCTTGGCCAGCGGCTATGTAGAGACCCAGTACTTC.

V and J are TRBV5-1 and TRBJ2-1; D is perhaps TRBD1 (6 bases). The V gene's germline CDR1 is SGHRS and CDR2 YFSETQ. V dropped 0 bases and J dropped 0 bases, with 16 bases sitting between them. This CDR3 has 18 residues. CDR3 in DNA: TGCGCCAGCAGCTTGGCAACAGGGATGGGGAACTCCTACAATGAGCAGTTCTTC. Its translation: CASSLATGMGNSYNEQFF.

There are many counts of this clonotype. V gene TRBV19 combines with J gene TRBJ2-2, with unresolved D. Germline V gives CDR1 LNHDA, CDR2 SQIVND (reference sequence). V dropped 7 bases and J dropped 3 bases, with 12 bases sitting between them. The CDR3 is made up of 14 amino acids. CDR3 sequence: CASNTGFHTGELFF. Written as DNA, the CDR3 is TGTGCCAGTAATACCGGGTTTCACACCGGGGAGCTGTTTTTT.

Regarding this clonotype: A much larger clone differs by one base, so this may be a read error. This chain connects TRBV6-5 to TRBJ2-7; the D is unclear. This CDR3 region has 12 residues. V was clipped by 0 bases and J by 5 bases, with 5 bases between them. CDR1 MNHEY and CDR2 SVGAGI come from the germline V gene. The CDR3: CASSYSTHEQYF. CDR3 nucleotides: TGTGCCAGCAGTTACTCGACCCACGAGCAGTACTTC.

Remarks on this clonotype: A clone one base away is much larger, so this may be a read error. V is TRBV11-1 and J is TRBJ1-2; D may be TRBD1 (5 bases). This CDR3 is 15 amino acids long. CDR1 and CDR2 (germline): SGHAT, FQDESV (reference sequence). The CDR3, as DNA: TGTGCCAGCACCCCTTCTTGGGGGAATAACTATGGCTGCACCTTC. Translated, it gives CASTPSWGNNYGCTF.

As to this clonotype: Given a much more abundant clone one base away, this may be a read error. The rearrangement links TRBV20-1 to TRBJ1-1; TRBD1 matches at 8 bases. The CDR3 has 14 residues. Unmatched junction bases numbered 7, after V lost 6 bases and J lost 1 base. The germline CDR1 and CDR2 sequences are DFQATT and SNEGSKA (reference sequence). The CDR3 reads CSARRDRRNTEAFF. The CDR3 nucleotides read TGCAGTGCGCGGCGGGACAGGAGGAACACTGAAGCTTTCTTT.

At least ten counts were recorded for this clonotype. The chain combines TRBV6-1 with TRBJ2-7; TRBD1 might be the D (5 bases). Between the trimmed V and J ends, which lost 1 base and 0 bases, there was a span of 10 bases. From germline, CDR1 is MNHNS and CDR2 SASEGT. The CDR3 is made up of 15 amino acids. The CDR3 loop reads CASSEVRGSSYEQYF. In DNA form, the CDR3 reads TGTGCCAGCAGTGAAGTAAGGGGAAGCTCCTACGAGCAGTACTTC.

The chain combines TRBV11-1 with TRBJ2-2; D is perhaps TRBD1 (6 bases). Germline V gene sequence: CDR1 SGHAT, CDR2 FQDESV (reference sequence). With 3 bases removed from V and 5 bases from J, the gap between germline ends came to 22 bases. The length of the CDR3 is 18 residues. Written as DNA, the CDR3 is TGTGCCAGCAGCTTGGTTTGGGACATAGGAATGGGGACCGGGGAGCTGTTTTTT. This encodes CASSLVWDIGMGTGELFF.

A few counts support this clonotype. The chain joins TRBV9 to TRBJ2-1; 13 positions match TRBD2. The CDR3 runs to 17 residues. V gave up 0 bases and J gave up 5 bases; unmatched junction bases: 5. In germline, CDR1 is SGDLS, CDR2 YYNGEE. The CDR3 DNA follows: TGTGCCAGCAGCGTAGGACTAGCGGGAGGAAGGCACAATGAGCAGTTCTTC. It is translated as CASSVGLAGGRHNEQFF.

The V gene is TRBV5-4, the J gene TRBJ2-5; D not resolved. CDR1 and CDR2 from the germline V gene are SGHNT and YYREEE (reference sequence). This CDR3 has 16 residues. Trimming left V 0 bases short and J 0 bases short, with 12 bases between. This CDR3 reads CASSLGAGPNQETQYF. The CDR3 bases are TGTGCCAGCAGCTTGGGAGCAGGACCGAACCAAGAGACCCAGTACTTC.

This clonotype was counted a few times. The genes are TRBV5-5 and TRBJ1-5; D may be TRBD1 (6 bases). Germline assignment: CDR1 SGHKS and CDR2 YYEKEE (reference sequence). The CDR3 is 16 amino acids. V was shortened by 0 bases and J by 6 bases, with 16 bases between the two germline ends. In DNA, the CDR3 is TGTGCCAGCAGCTTGGCCGGGGCAGGGGAGTTTCAGCCCCAGCATTTT. Protein product: CASSLAGAGEFQPQHF.

In this sample, this clonotype turned up many times. The chain is built from TRBV5-5 and TRBJ1-1; D uncertain. The CDR3 runs to 15 residues. V lost 0 bases to trimming and J lost 1 base, with 10 bases between them. CDR1 is SGHKS and CDR2 is YYEKEE in the germline V gene (reference sequence). The CDR3 sequence is CASSLVFGTNTEAFF. The DNA for the CDR3 is TGTGCCAGCAGCTTGGTGTTCGGAACGAACACTGAAGCTTTCTTT. Full variable domain (outside the CDR3, taken from reference TRBV5-5 and TRBJ1-1): DAGVTQSPTHLIKTRGQQVTLRCSPISGHKSVSWYQQVLGQGPQFIFQYYEKEERGRGNFPDRFSARQFPNYSSELNVNALLLGDSALYLCASSLVFGTNTEAFFGQGTRLTVV.

A note on this clonotype: Possible read error: a much larger clone is one base away. The rearrangement links TRBV4-1 to TRBJ1-2, with a possible D match to TRBD1 (5 bases). Germline CDR1 MGHRA, CDR2 YSYEKL. This CDR3 has 14 amino acids. The CDR3 region has the DNA TGCGGCAGCAGCCAAGATCTGTCGGGACGAGGCTACACCTTC. Translating it yields CGSSQDLSGRGYTF.

The CDR3 nucleotides read TGTGCCAGCAGCCTTGTCGGGTGGGGTGAGCAGTTCTTC. It codes for CASSLVGWGEQFF. V usage is TRBV5-8 and J usage is TRBJ2-1; no clear D. Deletions cut 4 bases from V and 9 bases from J, with 14 bases between. CDR3 length equals 13 residues. Looked up from germline, CDR1 is SGHTS and CDR2 is YDEGEE.

This clonotype was seen a single time. This may come from a read error, since a much larger clone is one base off. The chain links TRBV10-3 to TRBJ2-5; a weak D match, TRBD2 (5 bases). Trimming shortened V by 4 bases and J by 5 bases, and 8 bases separated the two germline ends. Germline values: CDR1 ENHRY, CDR2 SYGVKD. This CDR3 is 12 amino acids long. The CDR3 sequence is CAISVLAETQYF. In DNA form, the CDR3 reads TGTGCCATCAGTGTTCTAGCCGAGACCCAGTACTTC.

This clonotype was picked up one time. With a much larger clone just one base away, this may be a read error. The V gene is TRBV11-2, the J gene TRBJ2-7; TRBD1 might be the D (5 bases). V was cut by 1 base and J by 5 bases, with 15 bases left in between. Germline-derived CDR1 and CDR2 are SGHAT and FQNNGV. CDR3 length: 15 residues. The CDR3 DNA reads as TGTGCCAGCAGCTTAGGGGCAGGGTACCCTCACGAGCAGTACTTC. Translation gives CASSLGAGYPHEQYF.

This clonotype was seen repeatedly, ten times or more. The chain links TRBV7-3 to TRBJ1-1; perhaps TRBD1 as D (6 bases). The CDR3 sequence is 16 residues long. CDR1 is SGHTA and CDR2 is FQGTGA in the germline V gene. Trimming left V 5 bases short and J 0 bases short, with 16 bases between. CDR3: CASSPRGGIMNTEAFF. The CDR3 bases are TGTGCCAGCAGCCCGAGGGGGGGCATAATGAACACTGAAGCTTTCTTT.

This clonotype was observed a few times. V gene TRBV11-2 combines with J gene TRBJ2-1; 12 nucleotides align to TRBD2. This CDR3 spans 16 amino acids. Germline CDR1 reads SGHAT; CDR2 reads FQNNGV. Unmatched junction bases numbered 5, after V lost 3 bases and J lost 5 bases. This chain's CDR3 is CASSFTSGGPNNEQFF. The CDR3 region has the DNA TGTGCCAGCAGCTTTACTAGCGGGGGGCCAAACAATGAGCAGTTCTTC.